These T cell receptor beta chains were read from a single sample in a study of technical replicates of blood from a few donors. Generated by immunoSEQ multiplex PCR, the TCRdb table keeps only in-frame clones and is missing some. The profile shows 45,000 to 65,000 clones, roughly 94% of them singletons. The sample comprised T cells isolated from PBMCs. Receptor source: a human donor in good health. CDR3s include the opening cysteine and the closing phenylalanine or tryptophan. D genes are given only for firm matches. The size of a clone is reported for some rows only, either as once, few or many, or as a class for expanded clones.

J gene: TRBJ2-7
D gene: .
clone size: .
V gene: TRBV5-1
CDR3 protein: CASSITGHYEQYF
CDR3 DNA: TGCGCCAGCAGCATTACAGGGCACTACGAGCAGTACTTC

J gene: TRBJ1-1
D gene: .
clone size: .
V gene: TRBV29-1
CDR3 protein: CSVEDVGARDTEAFF
CDR3 DNA: TGCAGCGTTGAAGATGTTGGGGCCCGAGACACTGAAGCTTTCTTT

J gene: TRBJ2-1
D gene: .
clone size: .
V gene: TRBV10-3
CDR3 protein: CAISPTANDNEQFF
CDR3 DNA: TGTGCCATCAGCCCGACAGCGAACGACAATGAGCAGTTCTTC

J gene: TRBJ2-1
D gene: .
clone size: once
V gene: TRBV5-1
CDR3 protein: CASSLAGGKHNEQFF
CDR3 DNA: TGCGCCAGCAGCTTGGCGGGGGGCAAACACAATGAGCAGTTCTTC

J gene: TRBJ2-5
D gene: .
clone size: .
V gene: TRBV20-1
CDR3 protein: CSAPLEGPQYF
CDR3 DNA: TGCAGTGCCCCACTGGAGGGCCCTCAGTACTTC

J gene: TRBJ2-5
D gene: .
clone size: .
V gene: TRBV11-2
CDR3 protein: CASSRRARGLGETQYF
CDR3 DNA: TGTGCCAGCAGCCGCCGGGCTAGGGGCTTGGGAGAGACCCAGTACTTC

J gene: TRBJ1-4
D gene: .
clone size: .
V gene: TRBV5-4
CDR3 protein: CASSTQGGSNKKLFF
CDR3 DNA: TGTGCCAGCAGCACCCAGGGTGGATCAAATAAAAAACTGTTTTTT

J gene: TRBJ2-7
D gene: TRBD1
clone size: .
V gene: TRBV10-3
CDR3 protein: CASTTPRTGRHEQYF
CDR3 DNA: TGTGCCAGCACAACTCCGAGGACAGGGCGGCACGAGCAGTACTTC

J gene: TRBJ2-1
D gene: TRBD2
clone size: .
V gene: TRBV5-1
CDR3 protein: CASSLVGTSGYNEQFF
CDR3 DNA: TGCGCCAGCAGCTTAGTCGGGACTAGCGGATACAATGAGCAGTTCTTC

J gene: TRBJ1-1
D gene: .
clone size: .
V gene: TRBV6-5
CDR3 protein: CASQTGPNTEAFF
CDR3 DNA: TGTGCCAGCCAGACAGGCCCGAACACTGAAGCTTTCTTT

J gene: TRBJ1-2
D gene: .
clone size: .
V gene: TRBV5-4
CDR3 protein: CASSPGAGRGGYTF
CDR3 DNA: TGTGCCAGCAGCCCAGGGGCAGGTCGGGGCGGCTACACCTTC

J gene: TRBJ2-5
D gene: .
clone size: .
V gene: TRBV13
CDR3 protein: CASSVTSQETQYF
CDR3 DNA: TGTGCCAGCAGCGTTACTTCGCAAGAGACCCAGTACTTC

J gene: TRBJ1-1
D gene: .
clone size: .
V gene: TRBV5-1
CDR3 protein: CASSLGADTEAFF
CDR3 DNA: TGCGCCAGCAGCTTGGGAGCGGACACTGAAGCTTTCTTT

J gene: TRBJ1-2
D gene: .
clone size: once
V gene: TRBV7-3
CDR3 protein: CASSALPGREYGYTF
CDR3 DNA: TGTGCCAGCAGCGCATTACCAGGGCGCGAATATGGCTACACCTTC

J gene: TRBJ2-2
D gene: TRBD1
clone size: .
V gene: TRBV6-5
CDR3 protein: CASTYSGQGKTGELFF
CDR3 DNA: TGTGCCAGCACATACTCAGGACAGGGGAAAACCGGGGAGCTGTTTTTT

J gene: TRBJ1-1
D gene: TRBD1
clone size: .
V gene: TRBV28
CDR3 protein: CASSYPGQGLEAFF
CDR3 DNA: TGTGCCAGCAGTTACCCGGGACAGGGCTTAGAAGCTTTCTTT

J gene: TRBJ2-7
D gene: .
clone size: once
V gene: TRBV5-1
CDR3 protein: CASSLLGPGSSYEQYF
CDR3 DNA: TGCGCCAGCAGCTTATTGGGGCCAGGGTCCTCCTACGAGCAGTACTTC

J gene: TRBJ2-2
D gene: .
clone size: .
V gene: TRBV7-9
CDR3 protein: CASSFHHTGELFF
CDR3 DNA: TGTGCCAGCAGCTTTCATCACACCGGGGAGCTGTTTTTT

J gene: TRBJ2-3
D gene: TRBD2
clone size: .
V gene: TRBV7-9
CDR3 protein: CASRLGGTTRKDTQYF
CDR3 DNA: TGTGCCAGCAGGTTGGGGGGGACTACTCGGAAAGATACGCAGTATTTT

J gene: TRBJ1-1
D gene: TRBD1
clone size: .
V gene: TRBV6-5
CDR3 protein: CASSYRTGSAFF
CDR3 DNA: TGTGCCAGCAGTTACCGGACAGGGAGCGCTTTCTTT

J gene: TRBJ2-1
D gene: TRBD1
clone size: .
V gene: TRBV6-6
CDR3 protein: CASSWTGYNEQFF
CDR3 DNA: TGTGCCAGCAGTTGGACAGGGTACAATGAGCAGTTCTTC

J gene: TRBJ1-1
D gene: .
clone size: .
V gene: TRBV28
CDR3 protein: CASSEQQNTEAFF
CDR3 DNA: TGTGCCAGCAGTGAACAGCAGAACACTGAAGCTTTCTTT

J gene: TRBJ2-1
D gene: .
clone size: .
V gene: TRBV6-5
CDR3 protein: CASSGGQPSYNEQFF
CDR3 DNA: TGTGCCAGCAGCGGTGGACAGCCCTCCTACAATGAGCAGTTCTTC

J gene: TRBJ2-7
D gene: .
clone size: .
V gene: TRBV7-8
CDR3 protein: CASSLDRSGAEQYF
CDR3 DNA: TGTGCCAGCAGCTTAGATCGGTCAGGGGCCGAGCAGTACTTC

J gene: TRBJ1-1
D gene: .
clone size: few
V gene: TRBV7-9
CDR3 protein: CASSLDGGFTEAFF
CDR3 DNA: TGTGCCAGCAGCTTAGATGGGGGCTTCACTGAAGCTTTCTTT

J gene: TRBJ1-5
D gene: TRBD1
clone size: few
V gene: TRBV15
CDR3 protein: CATSRDRNQPQHF
CDR3 DNA: TGTGCCACCAGCAGGGACAGGAATCAGCCCCAGCATTTT

J gene: TRBJ2-7
D gene: .
clone size: .
V gene: TRBV5-1
CDR3 protein: CASSLLGTLKGYEQYF
CDR3 DNA: TGCGCCAGCAGCTTGTTGGGGACACTGAAAGGGTACGAGCAGTACTTC

J gene: TRBJ2-5
D gene: TRBD1
clone size: .
V gene: TRBV28
CDR3 protein: CAIASRDRGLRETQYF
CDR3 DNA: TGTGCCATCGCTTCCCGGGACAGGGGGCTCCGAGAGACCCAGTACTTC

J gene: TRBJ2-1
D gene: .
clone size: .
V gene: TRBV7-6
CDR3 protein: CASSLAPGSGGNEQFF
CDR3 DNA: TGTGCCAGCAGCTTAGCTCCAGGTTCCGGTGGGAATGAGCAGTTCTTC

J gene: TRBJ1-6
D gene: TRBD1
clone size: .
V gene: TRBV28
CDR3 protein: CASSLTGTGINSPLHF
CDR3 DNA: TGTGCCAGCAGTTTAACCGGGACAGGGATTAATTCACCCCTCCACTTT

J gene: TRBJ2-3
D gene: .
clone size: .
V gene: TRBV7-6
CDR3 protein: CASSSTDASTDTQYF
CDR3 DNA: TGTGCCAGCAGCTCAACAGATGCTAGCACAGATACGCAGTATTTT

J gene: TRBJ1-2
D gene: TRBD1
clone size: once
V gene: TRBV5-1
CDR3 protein: CASSSNPRGDVGGYTF
CDR3 DNA: TGCGCCAGCAGCTCGAACCCCAGGGGGGATGTAGGTGGCTACACCTTC

J gene: TRBJ1-5
D gene: TRBD1
clone size: .
V gene: TRBV29-1
CDR3 protein: CSVSDRGEGQPQHF
CDR3 DNA: TGCAGCGTGTCCGACAGGGGAGAAGGTCAGCCCCAGCATTTT

J gene: TRBJ1-1
D gene: .
clone size: .
V gene: TRBV6-5
CDR3 protein: CASIDRSKLNTEAFF
CDR3 DNA: TGTGCCAGCATCGACAGGTCTAAATTGAACACTGAAGCTTTCTTT

J gene: TRBJ2-7
D gene: TRBD2
clone size: few
V gene: TRBV28
CDR3 protein: CASTAAGGSSYEQYF
CDR3 DNA: TGTGCCAGCACCGCGGCGGGCGGGAGCTCCTACGAGCAGTACTTC

J gene: TRBJ1-1
D gene: .
clone size: .
V gene: TRBV7-8
CDR3 protein: CASSLVAGNTEAFF
CDR3 DNA: TGTGCCAGCAGCTTAGTGGCGGGTAACACTGAAGCTTTCTTT

J gene: TRBJ2-2
D gene: .
clone size: .
V gene: TRBV13
CDR3 protein: CASSDGTLNTGELFF
CDR3 DNA: TGTGCCAGTTCTGACGGGACACTTAACACCGGGGAGCTGTTTTTT

J gene: TRBJ2-3
D gene: TRBD1
clone size: .
V gene: TRBV15
CDR3 protein: CATSRIGTGMSGDTQYF
CDR3 DNA: TGTGCCACCAGCAGGATAGGGACAGGGATGTCGGGAGATACGCAGTATTTT

J gene: TRBJ1-1
D gene: .
clone size: .
V gene: TRBV5-1
CDR3 protein: CASSLKAGNTEAFF
CDR3 DNA: TGCGCCAGCAGCTTGAAAGCAGGGAACACTGAAGCTTTCTTT

J gene: TRBJ2-3
D gene: .
clone size: once
V gene: TRBV29-1
CDR3 protein: CSVEGRGTLGQYF
CDR3 DNA: TGCAGCGTTGAGGGGCGAGGGACACTTGGTCAGTATTTT

J gene: TRBJ2-7
D gene: TRBD2
clone size: .
V gene: TRBV19
CDR3 protein: CASSMGGGRAPYEQYF
CDR3 DNA: TGTGCCAGTAGTATGGGGGGCGGGAGGGCCCCCTACGAGCAGTACTTC

J gene: TRBJ2-5
D gene: TRBD1
clone size: .
V gene: TRBV11-2
CDR3 protein: CASSSQLNTGQGWGETQYF
CDR3 DNA: TGTGCCAGCAGCTCCCAGCTTAATACGGGACAGGGGTGGGGAGAGACCCAGTACTTC

J gene: TRBJ1-5
D gene: .
clone size: once
V gene: TRBV6-6
CDR3 protein: CASRPTGIYSNQPQHF
CDR3 DNA: TGTGCCAGCAGGCCCACAGGAATTTATAGCAATCAGCCCCAGCATTTT

J gene: TRBJ1-1
D gene: TRBD1
clone size: few
V gene: TRBV6-6
CDR3 protein: CASSRGQDTEAFF
CDR3 DNA: TGTGCCAGCAGCCGCGGACAGGACACTGAAGCTTTCTTT

J gene: TRBJ1-5
D gene: .
clone size: few
V gene: TRBV5-5
CDR3 protein: CASSLGGQSNQPQHF
CDR3 DNA: TGTGCCAGCAGCTTGGGAGGGCAGAGCAATCAGCCCCAGCATTTT

J gene: TRBJ1-4
D gene: TRBD1
clone size: .
V gene: TRBV10-3
CDR3 protein: CAISEGGTANEKLFF
CDR3 DNA: TGTGCCATCAGTGAGGGGGGGACAGCTAATGAAAAACTGTTTTTT

J gene: TRBJ2-5
D gene: .
clone size: .
V gene: TRBV5-1
CDR3 protein: CASSFSGEGETQYF
CDR3 DNA: TGCGCCAGCAGCTTTAGCGGAGAAGGAGAGACCCAGTACTTC

J gene: TRBJ2-5
D gene: TRBD2
clone size: .
V gene: TRBV14
CDR3 protein: CASSPSGSGETQYF
CDR3 DNA: TGTGCCAGCAGCCCTAGCGGGAGTGGTGAGACCCAGTACTTC

J gene: TRBJ2-2
D gene: .
clone size: .
V gene: TRBV11-2
CDR3 protein: CASSSLNTGELFF
CDR3 DNA: TGTGCCAGCAGCTCGTTAAACACCGGGGAGCTGTTTTTT

J gene: TRBJ1-1
D gene: .
clone size: .
V gene: TRBV9
CDR3 protein: CASSSNRDNSPATEAFF
CDR3 DNA: TGTGCCAGCAGCTCAAACCGGGACAATAGTCCTGCCACTGAAGCTTTCTTT

J gene: TRBJ1-2
D gene: .
clone size: .
V gene: TRBV5-4
CDR3 protein: CASSLAQGYYGYTF
CDR3 DNA: TGTGCCAGCAGCTTGGCCCAGGGGTACTATGGCTACACCTTC

J gene: TRBJ2-3
D gene: .
clone size: .
V gene: TRBV9
CDR3 protein: CASSVASSTDTQYF
CDR3 DNA: TGTGCCAGCAGCGTAGCGTCTAGCACAGATACGCAGTATTTT